One and the same sample provided the 9 T cell receptor beta chains below, sequenced in a study of OX40 agonist ivuxolimab in advanced cancers. Libraries were prepared by immunoSEQ multiplex PCR; TCRdb keeps only in-frame clonotypes and omits some of them. The profile shows about 58,000 clones, over 65% of them singletons. The sample in question was CD4+ or CD8+ T cells sorted from blood, obtained in a trial of the OX40 agonist ivuxolimab. The source of these receptors is an adult with an advanced solid tumor such as melanoma, head and neck, liver or kidney cancer.

There are a few counts of this clone. V gene TRBV7-9 combines with J gene TRBJ1-5; 10 nucleotides match TRBD1. The CDR3 loop spans 17 amino acids. Germline V gene data show CDR1 as SEHNR and CDR2 as FQNEAQ (reference sequence). The V and J ends lost 1 base and 6 bases, in that order; junction bases with no gene match: 9. CDR3 sequence: CASSLEYGTGVSQPQHF. The CDR3 DNA reads as TGTGCCAGCAGCTTAGAGTATGGGACAGGGGTTAGTCAGCCCCAGCATTTT.

The chain combines TRBV20-1 with TRBJ2-1; D is perhaps TRBD1 (5 bases). Germline V lookup: CDR1 DFQATT, CDR2 SNEGSKA (reference sequence). This CDR3 is 11 amino acids long. V shed 6 bases and J shed 6 bases, with 9 bases lying between them. The chain's CDR3 is CSAHQGNEQFF. CDR3 coding DNA: TGCAGTGCCCATCAGGGCAATGAGCAGTTCTTC.

J is TRBJ1-4 and V is TRBV28; D gene ambiguous. CDR3 size: 11 residues. CDR1 MDHEN and CDR2 SYDVKM come from the germline V gene. Trimming removed 6 bases at V and 7 bases at J, with 6 bases between. The DNA of the CDR3 is TGTGCCAGCAGGCTGAGTGAAAAACTGTTTTTT. It translates to CASRLSEKLFF.

This clone came up a few times. This chain connects TRBV5-1 to TRBJ2-7; D is uncertain. Trimming cost V 0 bases and J 0 bases, with 7 bases left between them. The CDR3 has 14 amino acids. Germline CDR1 is SGHRS and CDR2 is YFSETQ. The DNA for the CDR3 is TGCGCCAGCAGCTTGGGGCTCCGCTCCTACGAGCAGTACTTC. Its protein product is CASSLGLRSYEQYF.

This chain connects TRBV11-2 to TRBJ1-1, with D hard to call. Germline V lookup: CDR1 SGHAT, CDR2 FQNNGV. Trimming removed 5 bases from V and 3 bases from J, with 10 bases in between. This CDR3 is 13 amino acids long. DNA for the CDR3: TGTGCCAGCAGCCTCCCGAGGCACACTGAAGCTTTCTTT. Amino acids: CASSLPRHTEAFF.

The V call is TRBV6-6, the J call TRBJ2-1; 12 nucleotides agree with TRBD2. This CDR3 comprises 15 residues. The trim removed 3 bases at V and 7 bases at J, leaving 4 bases unmatched. From germline, CDR1 is MNHNY and CDR2 SVGAGI (reference sequence). The CDR3 sequence: CASSYLAGGLNEQFF. The DNA for the CDR3 is TGTGCCAGCAGTTATCTAGCGGGGGGGCTGAATGAGCAGTTCTTC.

The chain uses TRBV28 and TRBJ1-6; 9 bases fit TRBD1. This CDR3 region has 14 residues. Germline loops: CDR1 MDHEN, CDR2 SYDVKM. Germline trimming cut 4 bases from V and 10 bases from J; bases unmatched to any gene: 5. The CDR3 DNA reads as TGTGCCAGCAGTTGGGACAGGGAAGACTCACCCCTCCACTTT. Its protein product is CASSWDREDSPLHF.

The V call is TRBV11-3, the J call TRBJ2-3; 9 bases are shared with TRBD2. The CDR3 consists of 18 residues. Germline V lookup: CDR1 SGHNT, CDR2 YENEEA. The J segment lost 6 bases and the V segment lost 0 bases, leaving 13 bases of the junction unmatched. CDR3 coding DNA: TGTGCCAGCAGCTTAGAGGGACTAGCTCGGGCTGTAGCTGATACGCAGTATTTT. This codes for CASSLEGLARAVADTQYF.

This clone was detected only once. The V gene is TRBV7-3, the J gene TRBJ2-5, with D perhaps TRBD2 (5 bases). Germline values: CDR1 SGHTA, CDR2 FQGTGA. CDR3 length: 14 amino acids. The germline V and J ends were trimmed by 5 bases and 5 bases, with 15 bases remaining between them. The CDR3 sequence is CASSPNGGEETQYF. The DNA of the CDR3 is TGTGCCAGCAGCCCGAATGGTGGGGAGGAGACCCAGTACTTC.